This T cell receptor beta chain derives from a study of shared clonotypes between healthy human individuals. Study-level background: The study drew on a couple of women and a few men aged 18 to 49 as donors. The study, taken as a whole, reports: Only blood underwent sampling, and tissue repertoires likely differ. The study drew on few donors, limiting represented genetic and exposure-history diversity. Generation probabilities were higher for clonotypes shared across all four sorted-subset donors than for unshared ones.

V lost 1 base to trimming and J lost 6 bases, with 6 bases between them. Germline lookup yields CDR1 MNHEY and CDR2 SVGAGI. This CDR3 spans 12 amino acids. Measured with immunoSEQ multiplex PCR; TCRdb has only the in-frame clones, and not every one. The top ten hold approximately 1.2% of the sample, which has 2 million to 2.5 million clones, 85% to 95% seen once. Positive CCR7 selection of CD45RO-negative cells yielded the naive CD8 cells, and terminally differentiated effector memory CD45RA+ cells were excluded. Points on this clone: Its antigen is undetermined. Other DNA sequences within the sample encode an identical CDR3.

This receptor was taken from a man younger than 35 in good health. The specimen sequenced was naive CD8+ T cells sorted from blood. The chain has TRBV6-5 and TRBJ1-1, with D possibly matching TRBD1 (5 bases). The CDR3 sequence: CASSYLGAEAFF. CDR3 in DNA: TGTGCCAGCAGTTACTTGGGGGCTGAAGCTTTCTTT.